This TCR beta chain was observed in a study of regulatory T cells in long-lasting Graves disease. Arm-PCR with iRepertoire HTBI primers amplified the CDR3 regions for these TCR beta libraries. Each CDR3 protein gets one entry after TCRdb re-called the multiplex PCR reads with MiXCR. The sample has roughly 700,000 distinct CDR3 sequences, 30% seen once; the top ten hold 42%. Study-wide findings and caveats: Persistent disease exhibited a predilection for TRBV28, TRBJ1-2 and TRBJ2-5.

This clonotype was recorded at least ten times. The antigen is unknown. V gave up 5 bases and J gave up 2 bases, with 12 bases separating them. CDR1 and CDR2 (germline): SGHTA, FQGTGA. CDR3 length: 14 residues. Time point in this sample: persistent/refractory GD, antithyroid drugs over 5 years with positive TRAb. Construction of the TCR library relied on RNA isolated from PBMCs. This clonotype was sampled from a female donor with Graves disease. The material was peripheral blood mononuclear cells (PBMCs), obtained when the disease was refractory, from a patient treated with antithyroid drugs. The J gene is TRBJ1-1, the V gene TRBV7-3; D is unresolved. The CDR3 reads CASSAQTGNTEAFF. CDR3 bases: TGTGCCAGCAGCGCTCAGACGGGTAACACTGAAGCTTTCTTT.